These 27 T cell receptor beta chains originate from one sample sequenced in a study of blood T cells in healthy people across ages (dated by TCRdb to between 2015 and 2017). The method behind the library was 5' RACE. Sequenced on an Illumina HiSeq 2500. A second about 7 to 12 cycle PCR used a sample-barcoded 5' primer and a J-beta primer mix. TCRdb trimmed public reads at Q25 via fastp, called clones via MiXCR and kept in-frame beta chains. Entries are consolidated by CDR3 protein sequence, retaining the most common genes and DNA. The sample table shows about 1.4 million distinct CDR3 sequences, and 59% are seen once. In total, the top ten clones hold over 5.5% of the sample. What was sequenced was blood. Every receptor here comes from a man between 18 and 29 years old in good health.

The chain couples TRBV7-6 to TRBJ1-1; D is unclear. The CDR3 extends over 14 amino acids. Germline loops: CDR1 SGHVS, CDR2 FNYEAQ. V was shortened by 5 bases and J by 7 bases, with 17 bases between the two germline ends. In DNA form, the CDR3 reads TGTGCCAGCAGCGCCCTTGTCCGGGAGGGTGAAGCTTTCTTT. Translation gives CASSALVREGEAFF.

There are a few counts of this clonotype. The chain's CDR3 is CSASPGLSYGYTF. The CDR3, as DNA: TGCAGTGCAAGCCCGGGACTTAGTTATGGCTACACCTTC. V is TRBV20-1 and J is TRBJ1-2; D possibly corresponds to TRBD1 (5 bases). V lost 6 bases to trimming and J lost 5 bases, with 16 bases between them. The CDR3 sequence is 13 residues long. Germline V gene data show CDR1 as DFQATT and CDR2 as SNEGSKA (reference sequence).

The chain employs TRBV27 and TRBJ1-6, with TRBD1 identical over 9 bases. Losses at the gene ends were 2 bases for V and 6 bases for J; bases not matched to a gene: 5. The CDR3 loop spans 16 amino acids. Germline V lookup: CDR1 MNHEY, CDR2 SMNVEV (reference sequence). The CDR3 DNA sequence: TGTGCCAGCAGTTTAACACAGGGGGCTAGTAATTCACCCCTCCACTTT. Protein: CASSLTQGASNSPLHF.

The rearrangement links TRBV6-2 or TRBV6-3 to TRBJ2-3; possibly TRBD1 for D (6 bases). The V end lost 8 bases, the J end lost 5 bases, and 20 bases lay between the germline ends. The CDR3 totals 15 residues. Per germline, CDR1 MNHEY and CDR2 SVGEGT. The CDR3 is CASHPSWTAVDTQYF. The CDR3 DNA is TGTGCCAGCCACCCATCCTGGACAGCGGTAGATACGCAGTATTTT.

The chain has TRBV4-1 and TRBJ2-7; unclear D gene. The CDR3 consists of 14 residues. From germline, CDR1 is MGHRA and CDR2 YSYEKL. V lost 2 bases and J lost 7, with 15 bases in between. CDR3: CASSQSTYPGEQYF. The CDR3 DNA follows: TGCGCCAGCAGCCAAAGCACCTACCCCGGAGAGCAGTACTTC.

The count of this clonotype is one. J is TRBJ1-1 and V is TRBV29-1; D remains ambiguous. V lost 1 base and J 7 bases, leaving 10 bases between the germline ends. Germline-derived CDR1 and CDR2 are SQVTM and ANQGSEA. This CDR3 has 12 amino acids. CDR3 in DNA: TGCAGCGTTGAAGGTGGGCCCTATGAAGCTTTCTTT. This encodes CSVEGGPYEAFF.

CDR3: CASSEGSGIYEQYF. The DNA for the CDR3 is TGTGCCAGCAGTGAGGGTAGCGGGATCTACGAGCAGTACTTC. J is TRBJ2-7 and V is TRBV12-3 or TRBV12-4; 8 bases line up with TRBD2. The CDR3 covers 14 residues. Trimming removed 5 bases from V and 3 bases from J; junction bases left unmatched: 6.

In this sample, this clonotype turned up a few times. The gene calls are TRBV4-2 and TRBJ1-5; no definite D call. The V end lost 3 bases, the J end lost 0 bases, and 3 bases lay between the germline ends. CDR1 LGHNA and CDR2 YNFKEQ come from the germline V gene. CDR3 size: 13 residues. The CDR3: CASSHYSNQPQHF. The CDR3 nucleotides are TGTGCCAGCAGCCACTATAGCAATCAGCCCCAGCATTTT.

CDR3 sequence: CASSPLGLAGVADNEQFF. Written as DNA, the CDR3 is TGTGCCAGCAGTCCCTTGGGACTAGCGGGTGTAGCCGACAATGAGCAGTTCTTC. The V and J genes are TRBV27 and TRBJ2-1; TRBD2 matches 12 bases. CDR3 length: 18 amino acids. Germline V gene lookup returns CDR1 MNHEY and CDR2 SMNVEV (reference sequence). V was clipped by 5 bases and J by 5 bases; unmatched bases: 13.

The chain uses TRBV20-1 and TRBJ2-3, with TRBD2 identical over 11 bases. Germline V gene lookup returns CDR1 DFQATT and CDR2 SNEGSKA (reference sequence). The CDR3 loop spans 21 amino acids. Trimming at V came to 3 bases and at J to 2 bases, leaving 22 bases not matched to a gene. The CDR3 reads CSASSGGAIDDSYEFTDTQYF. As DNA, the CDR3 is TGCAGTGCTAGTAGCGGGGGGGCAATTGACGACTCATACGAATTCACAGATACGCAGTATTTT.

The chain carries TRBV6-1 and TRBJ1-6; TRBD1 might be the D (6 bases). The CDR3 length is 16 residues. CDR1 is MNHNS and CDR2 is SASEGT in the germline V gene. With 2 bases removed from V and 5 bases from J, the gap between germline ends came to 13 bases. CDR3 amino acids: CASSEIGGQNNSPLHF. The CDR3 coding sequence is TGTGCCAGCAGTGAAATCGGCGGACAGAATAATTCACCCCTCCACTTT.

The chain has TRBV2 and TRBJ2-1; the D gene is possibly TRBD2 (6 bases). Germline loops: CDR1 SNHLY, CDR2 FYNNEI. The V and J ends lost 8 bases and 2 bases respectively, with 16 bases between them. The length of the CDR3 is 15 residues. The CDR3 bases are TGTGCCAGCCATTCGGGGGAGTTCCCCTACAATGAGCAGTTCTTC. It is translated as CASHSGEFPYNEQFF.

This chain links TRBV25-1 with TRBJ2-4; TRBD1 is a possible D gene (5 bases). The CDR3 has 13 amino acids. CDR1 MGHDK and CDR2 SYGVNS come from the germline V gene. V gave up 4 bases and J gave up 7 bases, with 11 bases separating them. The CDR3, as DNA: TGTGCCAGCAGTGTCAGGGTTTTGAACATTCAGTACTTC. Its protein product is CASSVRVLNIQYF.

This clonotype was counted between two and nine times. This chain links TRBV5-1 with TRBJ2-4, with D perhaps TRBD1 (6 bases). This CDR3 has 16 amino acids. Germline lookup yields CDR1 SGHRS and CDR2 YFSETQ. Between the trimmed V and J ends, which lost 0 bases and 5 bases, there was a span of 15 bases. The CDR3 DNA is TGCGCCAGCAGCTTGGTGGCAGGGGATGGGGAAAACATTCAGTACTTC. Translated: CASSLVAGDGENIQYF.

This chain uses TRBV5-1 with TRBJ2-3; no clear D. In germline, CDR1 is SGHRS, CDR2 YFSETQ. V was shortened by 2 bases and J by 4 bases, with 11 bases between the two germline ends. The CDR3 consists of 14 residues. The CDR3 region has the DNA TGCGCCAGCAGCTTTATGCAGTCAGCAGATACGCAGTATTTT. Translation: CASSFMQSADTQYF. The full variable domain, completed using reference TRBV5-1 and TRBJ2-3, is KAGVTQTPRYLIKTRGQQVTLSCSPISGHRSVSWYQQTPGQGLQFLFEYFSETQRNKGNFPGRFSGRQFSNSRSEMNVSTLELGDSALYLCASSFMQSADTQYFGPGTRLTVL.

This clonotype was found a few times. The CDR3 loop reads CASSQLSGSSYNEQFF. In DNA, the CDR3 is TGCGCCAGCAGCCAGCTTAGCGGGAGCTCCTACAATGAGCAGTTCTTC. The chain couples TRBV4-1 to TRBJ2-1, with 9 nucleotides matching TRBD2. Unmatched junction bases numbered 3, after V lost 3 bases and J lost 0 bases. The CDR3 totals 16 residues. Germline CDR1 MGHRA, CDR2 YSYEKL.

This sequence joins TRBV24-1 and TRBJ1-2; TRBD1 matches 7 bases. With 6 bases clipped from V and 3 bases from J, the junction kept 9 bases outside the gene matches. CDR3 length equals 15 residues. The germline gives CDR1 KGHDR, CDR2 SFDVKD. The CDR3 is CATSSGDSNDYGYTF. The CDR3, as DNA: TGTGCCACCAGTTCCGGGGACAGCAACGACTATGGCTACACCTTC.

This sequence joins TRBV2 and TRBJ2-5; no reliable D call. The CDR3 is made up of 14 amino acids. Germline CDR1 SNHLY, CDR2 FYNNEI. V was shortened by 8 bases and J by 0 bases, with 13 bases between the two germline ends. CDR3 protein: CASRPLANQETQYF. CDR3 DNA sequence: TGTGCCAGCCGGCCTTTGGCTAACCAAGAGACCCAGTACTTC.

The V gene is TRBV27, the J gene TRBJ2-7, with 9 nucleotides matching TRBD1. Germline V gene lookup returns CDR1 MNHEY and CDR2 SMNVEV (reference sequence). CDR3 length equals 15 residues. The J segment lost 2 bases and the V segment lost 3 bases, leaving 5 bases of the junction unmatched. The CDR3 sequence: CASSFGTGWAYEQYF. The DNA of the CDR3 is TGTGCCAGCAGTTTCGGGACAGGGTGGGCCTACGAGCAGTACTTC.

V gene TRBV12-3 or TRBV12-4 combines with J gene TRBJ1-1; 7 bases line up with TRBD1. J lost 7 bases, V lost 5 bases, and 4 bases had no gene match. The length of the CDR3 is 12 residues. Here the CDR3 reads CASSPRTGEAFF. In nucleotides, the CDR3 is TGTGCCAGCAGTCCTCGGACAGGTGAAGCTTTCTTT.

The chain joins TRBV4-1 to TRBJ2-5; D is perhaps TRBD2 (5 bases). The better agreement between TRBJ2-7 and the DNA end casts doubt on the J call. The length of the CDR3 is 13 residues. From germline, CDR1 is MGHRA and CDR2 YSYEKL. CDR3 protein: CASSPRVKYEQYF. The CDR3 nucleotides are TGCGCCAGCAGCCCGCGGGTTAAGTACGAGCAGTACTTC.

The genes are TRBV2 and TRBJ2-1; weak D call: TRBD1 (5 bases). Trimming pared 8 bases from V and 3 bases from J, leaving 14 bases between. CDR3 length: 14 residues. Germline V gene lookup returns CDR1 SNHLY and CDR2 FYNNEI. The chain's CDR3 is CASSTPGLYNEQFF. The DNA for the CDR3 is TGTGCCAGCTCGACCCCAGGGCTCTACAATGAGCAGTTCTTC.

V is TRBV29-1 and J is TRBJ2-1; 10 nucleotides line up with TRBD2. CDR1 and CDR2 (germline): SQVTM, ANQGSEA. Losses at the gene ends were 7 bases for V and 8 bases for J; bases not matched to a gene: 11. The CDR3 length is 14 residues. CDR3 in amino acids: CSGVSAGGPHEQFF. CDR3 nucleotides: TGCAGCGGGGTTTCAGCGGGAGGGCCACATGAGCAGTTCTTC.

To note about this clonotype: Sequence at one end of the junction differs from germline and may be a read error. The chain has TRBV7-9 and TRBJ2-3, with TRBD2 matching over 7 bases. In germline, CDR1 is SEHNR, CDR2 FQNEAQ (reference sequence). This CDR3 is 15 amino acids long. The CDR3 reads CASSLADWGTDTQYF. The DNA for the CDR3 is TGTGCCAGCAGCCTAGCGGATTGGGGCACAGATACGCAGTATTTT. Based on the CDR3 plus reference TRBV7-9 and TRBJ2-3, the full variable domain is DTGVSQNPRHKITKRGQNVTFRCDPISEHNRLYWYRQTLGQGPEFLTYFQNEAQLEKSRLLSDRFSAERPKGSFSTLEIQRTEQGDSAMYLCASSLADWGTDTQYFGPGTRLTVL.

A few counts support this clonotype. The chain has TRBV7-6 and TRBJ2-5; D tentatively reads TRBD1 or TRBD2 (6 bases each). Germline CDR1 reads SGHVS; CDR2 reads FNYEAQ. This CDR3 is 13 amino acids long. V dropped 7 bases and J dropped 5 bases, with 14 bases sitting between them. DNA of the CDR3: TGTGCCAGCAAGTTACCGGGGGCCGAGACCCAGTACTTC. Protein product: CASKLPGAETQYF.

J is TRBJ2-1 and V is TRBV11-2, with TRBD1 identical over 8 bases. J gave up 8 bases and V 5 bases, and 14 bases lay outside the gene matches. This CDR3 contains 16 residues. The germline V gene encodes CDR1 SGHAT and CDR2 FQNNGV. The CDR3 spells CASSALDWTGLHEQFF. CDR3 bases: TGTGCCAGCAGCGCCTTAGACTGGACAGGGTTGCATGAGCAGTTCTTC.

The chain has TRBV15 and TRBJ1-2; D is uncertain. Germline V lookup: CDR1 LNHNV, CDR2 YYDKDF (reference sequence). The ends were cut back, 5 bases at V and 0 bases at J, with 16 bases in the middle. There are 16 residues in the CDR3. As DNA, the CDR3 is TGTGCCACCAGCTTAGAGCGCCAGCTCTCTAACTATGGCTACACCTTC. It is translated as CATSLERQLSNYGYTF.